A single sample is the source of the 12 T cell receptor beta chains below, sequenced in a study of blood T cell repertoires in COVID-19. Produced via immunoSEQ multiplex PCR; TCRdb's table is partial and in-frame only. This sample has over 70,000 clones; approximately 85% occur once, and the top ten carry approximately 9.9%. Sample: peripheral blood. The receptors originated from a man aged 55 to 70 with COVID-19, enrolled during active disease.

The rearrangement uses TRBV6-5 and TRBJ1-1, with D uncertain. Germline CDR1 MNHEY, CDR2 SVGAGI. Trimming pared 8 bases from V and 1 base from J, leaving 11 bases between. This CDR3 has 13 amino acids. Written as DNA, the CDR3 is TGTGCCAGCGAGAGGCAAAAGAACACTGAAGCTTTCTTT. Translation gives CASERQKNTEAFF.

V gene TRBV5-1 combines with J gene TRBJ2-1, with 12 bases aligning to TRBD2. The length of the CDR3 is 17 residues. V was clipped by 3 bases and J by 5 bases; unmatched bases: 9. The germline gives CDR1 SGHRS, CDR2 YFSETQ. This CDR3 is CASSSTSTSGGDNEQFF. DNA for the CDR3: TGCGCCAGCAGCTCTACCTCGACTAGCGGGGGAGACAATGAGCAGTTCTTC.

The CDR3 DNA sequence: TGTGCCAGCTCACGGACAGGGGGCCGAGGTGGAAACACCATATATTTT. Translating it yields CASSRTGGRGGNTIYF. The rearrangement links TRBV18 to TRBJ1-3; TRBD1 matches at 11 bases. V lost 4 bases to trimming and J lost 3 bases; unmatched junction nucleotides: 5. This CDR3 is built from 16 residues. Germline V gene sequence: CDR1 KGHSH, CDR2 LQKENI.

The CDR3 is CASSSGLAAPDEQYF. The DNA of the CDR3 is TGTGCCAGCAGTTCTGGACTAGCGGCACCTGACGAGCAGTACTTC. The chain employs TRBV6-5 and TRBJ2-7; 10 bases align to TRBD2. The trim removed 4 bases at V and 5 bases at J, leaving 8 bases unmatched. The CDR3 is made up of 15 amino acids. The V gene's germline CDR1 is MNHEY and CDR2 SVGAGI.

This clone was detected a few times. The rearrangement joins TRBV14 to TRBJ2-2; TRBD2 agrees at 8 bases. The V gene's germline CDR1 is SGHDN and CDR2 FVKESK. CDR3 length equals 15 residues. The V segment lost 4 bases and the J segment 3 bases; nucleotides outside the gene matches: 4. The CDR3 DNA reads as TGTGCCAGCAGCCCTATAGCGGGGTACACCGGGGAGCTGTTTTTT. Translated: CASSPIAGYTGELFF.

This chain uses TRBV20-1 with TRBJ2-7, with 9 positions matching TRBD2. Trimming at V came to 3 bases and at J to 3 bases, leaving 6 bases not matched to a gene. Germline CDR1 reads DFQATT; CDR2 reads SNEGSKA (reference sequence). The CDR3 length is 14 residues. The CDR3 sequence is CSASGTSSNYEQYF. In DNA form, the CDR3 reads TGCAGTGCTAGTGGGACTAGCTCCAACTACGAGCAGTACTTC.

The CDR3 spells CASRLAGDTGELFF. The CDR3 nucleotides read TGTGCCAGCAGACTAGCGGGGGACACCGGGGAGCTGTTTTTT. J is TRBJ2-2 and V is TRBV9; TRBD2 matches at 11 bases. The V and J ends lost 5 bases and 3 bases, in that order; junction bases with no gene match: 0. The CDR3 is made up of 14 amino acids. Germline V lookup: CDR1 SGDLS, CDR2 YYNGEE.

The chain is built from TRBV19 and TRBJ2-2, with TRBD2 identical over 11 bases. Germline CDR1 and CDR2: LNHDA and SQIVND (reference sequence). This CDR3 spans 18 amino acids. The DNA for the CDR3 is TGTCCCCGTCGCCGGGGTGGGCTAGCGGGGGGCAACACCGGGGAGCTGTTTTTT. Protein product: CPRRRGGLAGGNTGELFF.

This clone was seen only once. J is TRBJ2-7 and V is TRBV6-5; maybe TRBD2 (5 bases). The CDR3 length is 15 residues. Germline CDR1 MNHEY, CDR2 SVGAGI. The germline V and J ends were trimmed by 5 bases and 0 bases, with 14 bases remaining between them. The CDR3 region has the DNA TGTGCCAGCAGTCCTGACGGAGGATTCTCCTACGAGCAGTACTTC. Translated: CASSPDGGFSYEQYF.

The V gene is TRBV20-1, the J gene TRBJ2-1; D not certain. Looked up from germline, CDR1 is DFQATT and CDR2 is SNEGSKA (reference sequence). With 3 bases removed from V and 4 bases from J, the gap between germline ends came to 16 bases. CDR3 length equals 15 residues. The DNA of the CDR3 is TGCAGTGCTAGTCCCACACAAAAAAGATACAATGAGCAGTTCTTC. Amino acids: CSASPTQKRYNEQFF.

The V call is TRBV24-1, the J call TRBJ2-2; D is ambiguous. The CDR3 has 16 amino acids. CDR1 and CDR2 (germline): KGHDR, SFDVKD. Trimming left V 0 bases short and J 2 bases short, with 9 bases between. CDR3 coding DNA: TGTGCCACCAGTGATTTGACAGCATCTAACACCGGGGAGCTGTTTTTT. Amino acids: CATSDLTASNTGELFF.

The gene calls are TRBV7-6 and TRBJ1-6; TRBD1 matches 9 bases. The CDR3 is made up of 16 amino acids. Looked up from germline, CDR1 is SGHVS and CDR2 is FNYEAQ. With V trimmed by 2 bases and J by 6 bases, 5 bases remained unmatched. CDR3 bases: TGTGCCAGCAGCTTATTAGCGACAGGGGGTAATTCACCCCTCCACTTT. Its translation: CASSLLATGGNSPLHF.